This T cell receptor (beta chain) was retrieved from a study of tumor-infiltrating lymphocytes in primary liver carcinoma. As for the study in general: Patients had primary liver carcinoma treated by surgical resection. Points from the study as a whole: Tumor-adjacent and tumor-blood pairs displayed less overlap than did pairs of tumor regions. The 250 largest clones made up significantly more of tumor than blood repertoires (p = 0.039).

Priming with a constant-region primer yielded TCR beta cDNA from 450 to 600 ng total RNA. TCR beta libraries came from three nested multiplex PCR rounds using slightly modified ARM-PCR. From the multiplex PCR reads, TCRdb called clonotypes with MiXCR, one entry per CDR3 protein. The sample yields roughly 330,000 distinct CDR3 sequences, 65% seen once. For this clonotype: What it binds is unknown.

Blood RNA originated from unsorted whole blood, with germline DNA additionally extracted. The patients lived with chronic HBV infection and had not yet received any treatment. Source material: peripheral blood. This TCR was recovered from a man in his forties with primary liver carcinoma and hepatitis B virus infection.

This CDR3 is CASSLGMIYEQYF. CDR3 DNA: TGTGCCAGCAGTTTAGGCATGATCTACGAGCAGTACTTC. The chain employs TRBV12-3 or TRBV12-4 and TRBJ2-7; D is unclear. The CDR3 covers 13 residues. V shed 1 base and J shed 3 bases, with 7 bases lying between them.